This entry lists 21 T cell receptor beta chains sequenced from one sample in a study of blood T cell repertoires in COVID-19. TCRdb's copy holds only in-frame clones and misses some; the assay was immunoSEQ multiplex PCR. The sample shows 200,000 to 250,000 clones, roughly 87% of them seen only once. The sequenced sample was PBMCs or T cells enriched from blood (not recorded which). These receptors came from a man aged 30-40 years who had recovered from COVID-19.

The chain has TRBV10-1 and TRBJ2-7; possibly TRBD1 for D (6 bases). CDR1 is WNHNN, CDR2 SYGVQD, per germline (reference sequence). There are 14 residues in the CDR3. V was cut by 3 bases and J by 6 bases, with 15 bases left in between. CDR3 in DNA: TGCGCCAGCAGTGACCAAGGACAGTCTGGCGAGCAGTACTTC. It is translated as CASSDQGQSGEQYF.

The gene calls are TRBV4-1 and TRBJ1-6; TRBD1 matches at 7 bases. The CDR3 loop spans 15 amino acids. Looked up from germline, CDR1 is MGHRA and CDR2 is YSYEKL. Trimming took 4 bases from V and 7 from J; bases not matched to a gene: 7. CDR3 bases: TGCGCCAGCAGCCCTCAAGGACAGGCGAATTCACCCCTCCACTTT. It codes for CASSPQGQANSPLHF.

This rearrangement joins TRBV5-5 to TRBJ1-1; D is possibly TRBD1 (5 bases). The CDR3 is 14 amino acids. The germline CDR1 and CDR2 sequences are SGHKS and YYEKEE (reference sequence). Trimming took off 5 bases at V and 1 base at J, with 12 bases between the two ends. The CDR3 spells CASSRPQENTEAFF. In DNA form, the CDR3 reads TGTGCCAGCAGTCGCCCACAGGAGAACACTGAAGCTTTCTTT. Complete variable domain (other parts from reference TRBV5-5 and TRBJ1-1): DAGVTQSPTHLIKTRGQQVTLRCSPISGHKSVSWYQQVLGQGPQFIFQYYEKEERGRGNFPDRFSARQFPNYSSELNVNALLLGDSALYLCASSRPQENTEAFFGQGTRLTVV.

CDR3 amino acids: CASSPGTGLEYGYTF. In DNA, the CDR3 is TGTGCCAGCAGCCCCGGGACAGGGTTAGAGTATGGCTACACCTTC. The genes are TRBV3-1 (or the pseudogene TRBV3-2) and TRBJ1-2; 9 nucleotides match TRBD1. CDR1 is LGHDT, CDR2 YNNKEL, per germline (reference sequence). V lost 4 bases, J lost 5 bases, and 8 bases stayed unmatched. The CDR3 is made up of 15 amino acids.

This clone has only a few counts. The chain is built from TRBV2 and TRBJ1-5; 8 nucleotides line up with TRBD1. Trimming took 8 bases from V and 7 from J; bases not matched to a gene: 7. There are 13 residues in the CDR3. CDR1 and CDR2 from the germline V gene are SNHLY and FYNNEI. This chain's CDR3 is CASRDRGEQPQHF. The CDR3 DNA reads as TGTGCCAGCCGAGACAGGGGCGAGCAGCCCCAGCATTTT. The entire variable domain, with the rest obtained from reference TRBV2 and TRBJ1-5, is as follows: EPEVTQTPSHQVTQMGQEVILRCVPISNHLYFYWYRQILGQKVEFLVSFYNNEISEKSEIFDDQFSVERPDGSNFTLKIRSTKLEDSAMYFCASRDRGEQPQHFGDGTRLSIL.

The chain uses TRBV6-2 or TRBV6-3 and TRBJ2-3, with D maybe TRBD2 (5 bases). V was pared by 5 bases and J by 8 bases, with 11 bases between. The CDR3 loop spans 12 amino acids. In germline, CDR1 is MNHEY, CDR2 SVGEGT. CDR3 nucleotide sequence: TGTGCCAGCAGTGACTACTACTCTACGCAGTATTTT. This gives the protein CASSDYYSTQYF.

The V gene is TRBV6-5, the J gene TRBJ2-7, with D possibly matching TRBD1 (6 bases). The CDR3 sequence is 16 residues long. V gave up 2 bases and J gave up 4 bases, with 18 bases separating them. Germline V lookup: CDR1 MNHEY, CDR2 SVGAGI. The CDR3 loop is CASSYTLPARGYEQYF. The CDR3 coding sequence is TGTGCCAGCAGTTACACCCTACCCGCCAGGGGATACGAGCAGTACTTC.

The rearrangement joins TRBV5-4 to TRBJ2-4, with 10 bases matching TRBD1. Germline V gene lookup returns CDR1 SGHNT and CDR2 YYREEE (reference sequence). This CDR3 has 14 amino acids. V shed 4 bases, J shed 9 bases, and the junction held 7 bases outside the gene matches. In nucleotides, the CDR3 is TGTGCCAGCAGCCCCGGGACAGGGGTGGTCATTCAGTACTTC. Protein sequence: CASSPGTGVVIQYF. The full variable domain, in which reference TRBV5-4 and TRBJ2-4 provide the parts outside the CDR3, is ETGVTQSPTHLIKTRGQQVTLRCSSQSGHNTVSWYQQALGQGPQFIFQYYREEENGRGNFPPRFSGLQFPNYSSELNVNALELDDSALYLCASSPGTGVVIQYFGAGTRLSVL.

The chain employs TRBV10-2 and TRBJ1-3, with 8 bases matching TRBD1. The CDR3 has 19 residues. The junction had 12 bases not matched to a gene; V was cut back by 2 bases and J by 0 bases. Germline V gene sequence: CDR1 WSHSY, CDR2 SAAADI. CDR3 in amino acids: CASSEEFAGTGVSGNTIYF. Here the CDR3 DNA reads TGCGCCAGCAGTGAGGAGTTTGCCGGGACAGGAGTCTCTGGAAACACCATATATTTT.

The genes are TRBV10-3 and TRBJ1-2, with D possibly being TRBD1 (6 bases). Germline V lookup: CDR1 ENHRY, CDR2 SYGVKD. With 4 bases removed from V and 7 bases from J, the gap between germline ends came to 13 bases. The CDR3 has 13 residues. The CDR3 here is CAISGKGDLGYTF. In nucleotides, the CDR3 is TGTGCCATCAGTGGTAAGGGGGACCTTGGCTACACCTTC.

V gene TRBV6-5 combines with J gene TRBJ1-4; D ambiguous. The CDR3 runs to 11 residues. In germline, CDR1 is MNHEY, CDR2 SVGAGI. The V and J ends lost 8 bases and 3 bases respectively, with 4 bases between them. In DNA form, the CDR3 reads TGTGCCAGCTCGGCTAATGAAAAACTGTTTTTT. It codes for CASSANEKLFF.

J is TRBJ2-1 and V is TRBV4-2; D may be TRBD1 (6 bases). CDR1 is LGHNA, CDR2 YNFKEQ, per germline. This CDR3 has 15 amino acids. V lost 1 base to trimming and J lost 8 bases, with 15 bases between them. DNA for the CDR3: TGTGCCAGCAGCCAAGCGGGATACAGGGCGGATGAGCAGTTCTTC. Translating it yields CASSQAGYRADEQFF.

The rearrangement joins TRBV24-1 to TRBJ2-3; 7 bases agree with TRBD2. The germline gives CDR1 KGHDR, CDR2 SFDVKD. Trimming took 4 bases from V and 2 from J; bases not matched to a gene: 2. This CDR3 has 14 residues. The CDR3 is CATSDAGVTDTQYF. The CDR3 region has the DNA TGTGCCACCAGTGACGCGGGGGTCACAGATACGCAGTATTTT.

The rearrangement joins TRBV18 to TRBJ2-1; 12 nucleotides line up with TRBD1. Losses at the gene ends were 6 bases for V and 6 bases for J; bases not matched to a gene: 12. This CDR3 is built from 17 residues. Germline V lookup: CDR1 KGHSH, CDR2 LQKENI. CDR3 residues: CASSPGTGGVGSNEQFF. The CDR3 nucleotides are TGTGCCAGCTCGCCCGGGACAGGGGGCGTAGGCTCCAATGAGCAGTTCTTC.

This clone was detected once. The chain couples TRBV27 to TRBJ1-1; the match to TRBD1 covers 7 bases. The CDR3 sequence is 18 residues long. The ends lost 7 bases at V and 5 bases at J; junction bases unmatched: 22. CDR1 MNHEY and CDR2 SMNVEV come from the germline V gene (reference sequence). CDR3 bases: TGTGCCAGCAAATCCTTCGACAGGGTGGTAAGTTGGTGGACTGAAGCTTTCTTT. Translated, it gives CASKSFDRVVSWWTEAFF.

V and J are TRBV5-1 and TRBJ2-2; D possibly corresponds to TRBD2 (6 bases). Trimming cost V 4 bases and J 1 base, with 11 bases left between them. Looked up from germline, CDR1 is SGHRS and CDR2 is YFSETQ. This CDR3 has 15 residues. The CDR3: CASSPSGENTGELFF. DNA for the CDR3: TGCGCCAGCAGCCCCTCGGGAGAGAACACCGGGGAGCTGTTTTTT. The whole variable domain, remainder taken from reference TRBV5-1 and TRBJ2-2, is KAGVTQTPRYLIKTRGQQVTLSCSPISGHRSVSWYQQTPGQGLQFLFEYFSETQRNKGNFPGRFSGRQFSNSRSEMNVSTLELGDSALYLCASSPSGENTGELFFGEGSRLTVL.

The chain combines TRBV5-6 with TRBJ2-3, with a possible D match to TRBD1 (6 bases). Per the germline V gene, CDR1 is SGHDT and CDR2 is YYEEEE. CDR3 size: 17 residues. The V and J ends lost 0 bases and 4 bases respectively, with 18 bases between them. CDR3 sequence (DNA): TGTGCCAGCAGCTTGGCCGGTCACAGGGACATTTCAGATACGCAGTATTTT. It translates to CASSLAGHRDISDTQYF.

V gene TRBV7-2 combines with J gene TRBJ1-2; 9 bases are shared with TRBD1. Per the germline V gene, CDR1 is SGHTA and CDR2 is FQGNSA. The V gene end was trimmed by 4 bases and the J gene end by 7 bases; junction bases not matched to a gene: 7. The CDR3 consists of 14 residues. The CDR3 here is CASSSLTGGGGYTF. The DNA of the CDR3 is TGTGCCAGCAGCTCCCTGACAGGGGGTGGTGGCTACACCTTC.

This CDR3 is CASIGGRMNTEAFF. The CDR3 nucleotides read TGTGCCAGCATTGGGGGCCGAATGAACACTGAAGCTTTCTTT. This sequence joins TRBV6-5 and TRBJ1-1; D perhaps matches TRBD1 (6 bases). There are 14 residues in the CDR3. Trimming took 7 bases from V and 0 from J, leaving 12 bases between them. Germline V gene data show CDR1 as MNHEY and CDR2 as SVGAGI.

The CDR3 spells CAWSKSLSYEQYF. CDR3 nucleotides: TGTGCCTGGAGTAAGAGTTTGTCCTACGAGCAGTACTTC. The chain recombines TRBV30 with TRBJ2-7; no definite D call. There are 13 residues in the CDR3. The ends were cut back, 2 bases at V and 1 base at J, with 9 bases in the middle. Germline assignment: CDR1 GTSNPN and CDR2 SVGIG (reference sequence).

About this clone itself: This specimen includes other DNA sequences encoding the same CDR3. J is TRBJ1-2 and V is TRBV4-2, with a tentative D call TRBD1 (6 bases). CDR1 and CDR2 from the germline V gene are LGHNA and YNFKEQ. The CDR3 runs 13 residues. V was trimmed by 1 base and J by 5 bases, leaving 8 bases between them. The chain's CDR3 is CASSQGTDYGYTF. The DNA of the CDR3 is TGTGCCAGCAGCCAAGGGACAGATTATGGCTACACCTTC.